These 22 T cell receptor beta chains share one sample of origin, sequenced in a study of T-cell memory formation after mild COVID-19. One entry per CDR3 protein results from TCRdb running MiXCR on the 5' RACE reads. Of about 430,000 distinct CDR3 sequences in the sample, under 20% were seen once. The specimen was PBMCs or a T cell subset sorted from them (not recorded which). These receptors were taken from a man aged 18 to 35 who had mild COVID-19 (a few samples of this study predate the infection). Cell type and time point are not known.

This clonotype was detected a few times. This chain connects TRBV12-3 or TRBV12-4 to TRBJ1-6; possibly TRBD1 for D (6 bases). CDR3 length equals 15 residues. Trimming took off 6 bases at V and 5 bases at J, with 14 bases between the two ends. CDR3 nucleotides: TGTGCCAGCAGGTCCCGGGGGCTCCATAATTCACCCCTCCACTTT. Amino acids: CASRSRGLHNSPLHF.

This sequence joins TRBV28 and TRBJ1-1, with TRBD1 identical over 9 bases. The CDR3 totals 13 residues. V dropped 5 bases and J dropped 4; count of bases not matched to a gene: 2. Germline-derived CDR1 and CDR2 are MDHEN and SYDVKM. Here the CDR3 DNA reads TGTGCCAGCAGTGGGGGACAGGGCACTGAAGCTTTCTTT. It specifies CASSGGQGTEAFF.

The rearrangement joins TRBV5-1 to TRBJ2-1; 10 bases align to TRBD2. Germline trimming cut 0 bases from V and 9 bases from J; bases unmatched to any gene: 6. Germline assignment: CDR1 SGHRS and CDR2 YFSETQ. The CDR3 has 15 amino acids. DNA for the CDR3: TGCGCCAGCAGCTTGGAAGCGGGGGGGATAGGTGAGCAGTTCTTC. Translated, it gives CASSLEAGGIGEQFF.

This clonotype turned up a few times. The chain combines TRBV20-1 with TRBJ2-3; tentatively, D is TRBD2 (6 bases). Trimming removed 6 bases at V and 0 bases at J, with 16 bases between. This CDR3 spans 15 amino acids. Germline loops: CDR1 DFQATT, CDR2 SNEGSKA (reference sequence). This chain's CDR3 is CSAALLAYSTDTQYF. CDR3 nucleotide sequence: TGCAGTGCCGCGCTGCTAGCGTATAGCACAGATACGCAGTATTTT.

In its sample, this clonotype was seen a few times. The rearrangement uses TRBV23-1 and TRBJ1-5; D is perhaps TRBD1 (5 bases). TRBV23-1 is filed as an ORF, its function uncertain. This CDR3 contains 21 residues. Trimming stripped 0 bases from V and 1 base from J, with 25 bases between. For the CDR3, the DNA is TGCGCCAGCAGTCAATCGTTTGAAGTTCCGGGACCGATTTCGAGCAATCAGCCCCAGCATTTT. It yields the protein CASSQSFEVPGPISSNQPQHF.

The chain links TRBV6-5 to TRBJ2-7, with 8 nucleotides matching TRBD2. V lost 7 bases and J lost 3; bases outside the gene matches: 5. CDR3 length: 13 amino acids. Germline V gene sequence: CDR1 MNHEY, CDR2 SVGAGI. The CDR3: CASTKGTSYEQYF. The DNA for the CDR3 is TGTGCCAGCACCAAGGGGACTAGCTACGAGCAGTACTTC.

This clonotype was counted a few times. The CDR3 DNA follows: TGTGCCAGCAGCACGACTAGCGGGGTGGCAGATACGCAGTATTTT. As protein: CASSTTSGVADTQYF. The chain joins TRBV7-6 to TRBJ2-3; 11 bases are a match to TRBD2. The CDR3 contains 15 residues. Germline V gene sequence: CDR1 SGHVS, CDR2 FNYEAQ. V lost 5 bases, J lost 4 bases, and 5 bases stayed unmatched.

This clonotype has more than one count but fewer than ten. The rearrangement joins TRBV7-8 to TRBJ2-2; 10 positions agree with TRBD2. J lost 7 bases, V lost 6 bases, and 11 bases had no gene match. Germline CDR1 reads SGHVS; CDR2 reads FQNEAQ. This CDR3 region has 16 residues. The CDR3 reads CASRNPAGGLNGELFF. The CDR3 nucleotides read TGTGCCAGCAGAAACCCAGCGGGGGGGCTGAACGGGGAGCTGTTTTTT.

J is TRBJ1-2 and V is TRBV6-5, with D perhaps TRBD1 (5 bases). This CDR3 has 14 residues. Trimming shortened V by 8 bases and J by 1 base, and 14 bases separated the two germline ends. Germline-derived CDR1 and CDR2 are MNHEY and SVGAGI. Here the CDR3 reads CASGSSDSNYGYTF. CDR3 bases: TGTGCCAGCGGAAGCTCCGACAGTAACTATGGCTACACCTTC.

This chain joins TRBV12-5 and TRBJ1-3; D might be TRBD1 (5 bases). Trimming shortened V by 2 bases and J by 10 bases, and 12 bases separated the two germline ends. Per the germline V gene, CDR1 is LGHNT and CDR2 is FRNRAP. The CDR3 loop spans 13 amino acids. CDR3: CASGLSGRETIYF. CDR3 DNA sequence: TGTGCTAGTGGTTTGTCGGGCAGGGAGACCATATATTTT. Full variable domain (remainder filled in from reference TRBV12-5 and TRBJ1-3): DARVTQTPRHKVTEMGQEVTMRCQPILGHNTVFWYRQTMMQGLELLAYFRNRAPLDDSGMPKDRFSAEMPDATLATLKIQPSEPRDSAVYFCASGLSGRETIYFGEGSWLTVV.

Details on this clonotype: This could be a read error, since a much larger clone is one nucleotide away. This chain links TRBV29-1 with TRBJ2-5, with no clear D. In germline, CDR1 is SQVTM, CDR2 ANQGSEA. The CDR3 is made up of 11 amino acids. CDR3 region: CIVEDQETQYF. For the CDR3, the DNA is TGCATCGTTGAGGACCAAGAGACCCAGTACTTC.

CDR3 in amino acids: CASSLRGLAFSYNEQFF. The CDR3 nucleotides are TGCGCCAGCAGCCTTCGGGGACTAGCGTTCTCCTACAATGAGCAGTTCTTC. The chain couples TRBV5-1 to TRBJ2-1; 10 positions agree with TRBD2. Looked up from germline, CDR1 is SGHRS and CDR2 is YFSETQ. The CDR3 has 17 amino acids. Trimming took 4 bases from V and 0 from J; bases not matched to a gene: 7.

There are a few counts of this clonotype. This chain joins TRBV12-3 or TRBV12-4 and TRBJ2-7; 10 positions agree with TRBD2. V was pared by 6 bases and J by 1 base, with 3 bases of the junction left unmatched. There are 14 residues in the CDR3. The CDR3 DNA reads as TGTGCCAGCAGATTTAGCGGGGGGTCCTACGAGCAGTACTTC. Its translation is CASRFSGGSYEQYF.

This clonotype was seen repeatedly, ten times or more. This chain connects TRBV7-2 to TRBJ2-2; no clear D gene. In germline, CDR1 is SGHTA, CDR2 FQGNSA. V was shortened by 6 bases and J by 2 bases, with 10 bases between the two germline ends. The CDR3 runs 14 residues. This CDR3 is CASSFRLNTGELFF. Here the CDR3 DNA reads TGTGCCAGCAGTTTCAGGTTAAACACCGGGGAGCTGTTTTTT.

This clonotype has a single count. The CDR3 nucleotides read TGTGCCAGCTCACCCGGTCCGGGGCTCTACACTGAAGCTTTCTTT. Its protein is CASSPGPGLYTEAFF. The gene calls are TRBV18 and TRBJ1-1; D perhaps matches TRBD1 (5 bases). This CDR3 has 15 amino acids. CDR1 and CDR2 from the germline V gene are KGHSH and LQKENI. Trimming took 3 bases from V and 3 from J, leaving 14 bases between them.

This clonotype has only one observation. CDR3 sequence reads: CASSGDRTNTGELFF. CDR3 coding DNA: TGCGCCAGCAGCGGGGACAGGACGAACACCGGGGAGCTGTTTTTT. The chain joins TRBV5-1 to TRBJ2-2; 8 nucleotides match TRBD1. The V and J ends lost 4 bases and 0 bases, in that order; junction bases with no gene match: 2. This CDR3 has 15 amino acids. From germline, CDR1 is SGHRS and CDR2 YFSETQ.

There are a few counts of this clonotype. This sequence joins TRBV9 and TRBJ2-5, with TRBD1 matching over 8 bases. Germline values: CDR1 SGDLS, CDR2 YYNGEE. Germline trimming cut 4 bases from V and 5 bases from J; bases unmatched to any gene: 7. The CDR3 covers 14 residues. The CDR3 sequence: CASSSRTGYETQYF. The DNA of the CDR3 is TGTGCCAGCAGCTCCCGGACAGGGTACGAGACCCAGTACTTC.

There are a few counts of this clonotype. This chain joins TRBV6-5 and TRBJ1-2; D is perhaps TRBD1 (5 bases). CDR3 length: 14 residues. Germline CDR1 is MNHEY and CDR2 is SVGAGI. The V end was cut by 3 bases, the J end by 8 bases, with 16 bases between. CDR3 sequence reads: CASSYSRQGIGYTF. In DNA form, the CDR3 reads TGTGCCAGCAGTTATTCAAGGCAGGGAATAGGCTACACCTTC.

Only a few counts were recorded for this clonotype. The chain recombines TRBV12-3 or TRBV12-4 with TRBJ2-7; tentatively, D is TRBD2 (6 bases). The CDR3 spans 14 residues. Trimming stripped 3 bases from V and 3 bases from J, with 12 bases between. The CDR3 is CASSLAGHSYEQYF. CDR3 DNA sequence: TGTGCCAGCAGTTTGGCGGGGCATAGCTACGAGCAGTACTTC.

The chain has TRBV12-3 or TRBV12-4 and TRBJ1-2, with 8 positions matching TRBD1. Unmatched junction bases numbered 1, after V lost 4 bases and J lost 0 bases. The CDR3 runs to 14 residues. The CDR3 region has the DNA TGTGCCAGCAGTTGGACAGGGTCTAACTATGGCTACACCTTC. Translated: CASSWTGSNYGYTF.

This clonotype was seen repeatedly, ten times or more. The chain uses TRBV3-1 and TRBJ1-2; no reliable D call. CDR3 length equals 16 residues. Germline CDR1 LGHDT, CDR2 YNNKEL (reference sequence). Trimming pared 0 bases from V and 3 bases from J, leaving 14 bases between. The CDR3 DNA reads TGTGCCAGCAGCCAAGATGCGGCGGGTCTATACTATGGCTACACCTTC. Its protein is CASSQDAAGLYYGYTF.

Ten or more counts support this clonotype. The rearrangement links TRBV20-1 to TRBJ2-1; 9 bases align to TRBD2. From germline, CDR1 is DFQATT and CDR2 SNEGSKA (reference sequence). The CDR3 is made up of 13 amino acids. Unmatched junction bases numbered 12, after V lost 6 bases and J lost 12 bases. The DNA of the CDR3 is TGCAGTGCAAAAGCGGGGGGCTATTCCCCGCAGTTCTTC. Protein: CSAKAGGYSPQFF.